This T cell receptor beta chain was profiled in a study of somatic mutations in cytotoxic T cells in rheumatoid arthritis. Looking at the study overall: Some V beta antibody-stained T-cell populations were flow-sorted at nearly 100% purity, including V beta1+ cells sequenced for TCRB. General study points: Among rheumatoid arthritis patients, TRBV07 appeared slightly underrepresented, and this finding was left without any adjustment for multiple comparisons. Over 20% of CD8+ cells belonged to the largest CD8+ clone in about an eighth of the roughly 60 patients. Among rheumatoid arthritis patients and age-matched healthy controls, CD8+ T-cell clonality was not significantly different.

In regard to this clone: Its specificity is unknown.

This table comes from immunoSEQ multiplex PCR, and its TCRdb copy is limited to in-frame clones, with some not included. The sample shows 14,000 or so clones, just under 80% of them seen only once. CDR3 length: 15 amino acids. Germline V gene data show CDR1 as MDHEN and CDR2 as SYDVKM. Trimming removed 5 bases from V and 0 bases from J, with 12 bases in between. The receptor's source is an adult with rheumatoid arthritis. Sequencing was done on a sample of CD8+ T cells sorted from blood. The V call is TRBV28, the J call TRBJ2-3, with D possibly matching TRBD1 (6 bases). The CDR3 here is CASSGQGPSTDTQYF. The DNA for the CDR3 is TGTGCCAGCAGTGGCCAGGGGCCTAGCACAGATACGCAGTATTTT.